This TCR beta chain came from a study of T cells after yellow fever vaccination. V shed 7 bases and J shed 0 bases, with 13 bases lying between them. This CDR3 is built from 14 residues. Germline CDR1 is MNHEY and CDR2 is SVGAGI. This clonotype has more than one count but fewer than ten. As yet, its antigen is unknown. TCRdb re-analysed the 5' RACE reads in MiXCR, keeping a single row per CDR3 protein. The data contain around 320,000 distinct CDR3 sequences, approximately 8% of them singletons. Regarding the study as a whole: Just a small share of clonotypes turned up in the CD4 compartment as well as the CD8 compartment. The secondary response was weaker but peaked faster, day 5 versus 15.

This sequence joins TRBV6-5 and TRBJ2-7; a weak D match, TRBD1 (5 bases). This sequence was found in a man younger than 35 who received the YFV17D yellow fever vaccine. Sequenced here: CD4+ T cells sorted from PBMCs, sampled 5 days after the yellow fever booster vaccination. The CDR3 here is CASKSGISSYEQYV. The CDR3 region has the DNA TGTGCCAGCAAATCAGGGATAAGCTCCTACGAGCAGTACGTC.